This T cell receptor (beta chain) comes out of a study of cytomegalovirus exposure and HLA in healthy donors. Study-wide results and caveats: A likely sequencing artifact accounted for one observed cluster of highly shared sequence variants. Exclusion applied to some V segments, including TRBV6-2 and TRBV6-3, as they were indistinguishable.

In nominal health when sampled, donors likely had unrecorded immune exposures nonetheless. This CDR3 spans 15 amino acids. The germline CDR1 and CDR2 sequences are MRHNA and SNTAGT. PCR involved 60 Vbeta and 13 Jbeta primers. TCRdb keeps only in-frame clones here, not all; method: immunoSEQ multiplex PCR. Of fewer than 140,000 clones listed, about two thirds are singletons. Concerning this clone: Its target is not known. One end of the junction is discordant with germline, which a read error may explain.

The chain joins TRBV6-4 to TRBJ2-1; 9 bases map to TRBD2. Sequences were obtained from PBMCs. The receptor comes from a female donor in good health and CMV-seronegative. The CDR3 DNA reads as TGTGCCGGCAGTAGATCCAGCGGGAGGCTAAATGAGCAGTTCTTC. This encodes CAGSRSSGRLNEQFF.